A single sample is the source of the 9 T cell receptor beta chains below, sequenced in a study of CD8 T cells in ankylosing spondylitis (TCRdb year 2017). Library preparation was by 5' RACE. The sample was run on an Illumina HiSeq 2500. TCRdb handled the public reads itself, with Q25 trimming in fastp and clone calling in MiXCR, and kept productive beta chains. Identical CDR3 proteins give one entry, which carries the most common genes and DNA. For this sample the table gives about 700,000 distinct CDR3 sequences, of which around 20% were detected only once. 19% of the sample belongs to the ten largest clones. Study-wide conclusions, independent of this receptor: Blood from ankylosing spondylitis patients appeared to be characterized by a TCR beta motif made up of eight highly homologous amino acid variants.

For these TCRs, the target antigens are not known. The sequenced sample was blood, either unsorted or a sorted T cell fraction (not recorded which). The receptor set was obtained from a male donor with ankylosing spondylitis.

In its sample, this clonotype was seen a few times. This chain joins TRBV18 and TRBJ1-1; no definite D call. The CDR3 is made up of 14 amino acids. Trimming took off 1 base at V and 1 base at J, with 7 bases between the two ends. From germline, CDR1 is KGHSH and CDR2 LQKENI. This CDR3 is CASSPLSSNTEAFF. The CDR3 nucleotides read TGTGCCAGCTCACCACTGTCGTCGAACACTGAAGCTTTCTTT.

This clonotype was seen a handful of times. The chain joins TRBV12-3 or TRBV12-4 to TRBJ2-2; D not resolved. Trimming cost V 6 bases and J 1 base, with 9 bases left between them. The CDR3 extends over 14 amino acids. In nucleotides, the CDR3 is TGTGCCAGCAGGCGGACGGAGAACACCGGGGAGCTGTTTTTT. Protein product: CASRRTENTGELFF.

This clonotype was counted at least ten times. The chain uses TRBV12-3 or TRBV12-4 and TRBJ1-1; D gene uncertain. Trimming took off 6 bases at V and 1 base at J, with 9 bases between the two ends. This CDR3 is 13 amino acids long. The CDR3 sequence is CASSLRENTEAFF. Written as DNA, the CDR3 is TGTGCCAGCAGCTTAAGAGAGAACACTGAAGCTTTCTTT.

This clonotype was counted between two and nine times. The chain uses TRBV18 and TRBJ2-5; tentative D call: TRBD1 (6 bases). This CDR3 has 14 amino acids. Trimming left V 5 bases short and J 4 bases short, with 14 bases between. Per germline, CDR1 KGHSH and CDR2 LQKENI. CDR3 DNA: TGTGCCAGCTCAACTACAGGGTCCCGAGAGACCCAGTACTTC. Its protein product is CASSTTGSRETQYF.

This clonotype showed up just a few times. The gene calls are TRBV7-9 and TRBJ2-1; D may be TRBD2 (5 bases). The length of the CDR3 is 11 residues. CDR1 and CDR2 (germline): SEHNR, FQNEAQ (reference sequence). Trimming took off 3 bases at V and 11 bases at J, with 8 bases between the two ends. CDR3: CASSLRLQQFF. DNA of the CDR3: TGTGCCAGCAGCTTGAGACTACAGCAGTTCTTC.

This rearrangement joins TRBV12-3 or TRBV12-4 to TRBJ1-1; D is uncertain. The CDR3 extends over 14 amino acids. V gave up 2 bases and J gave up 2 bases, with 9 bases separating them. In nucleotides, the CDR3 is TGTGCCAGCAGTTTAAAGAAGGTAAACACTGAAGCTTTCTTT. Protein product: CASSLKKVNTEAFF.

The rearrangement uses TRBV27 and TRBJ1-2; D may be TRBD1 (5 bases). V was shortened by 5 bases and J by 1 base, with 14 bases between the two germline ends. The length of the CDR3 is 15 residues. CDR1 MNHEY and CDR2 SMNVEV come from the germline V gene (reference sequence). CDR3 loop: CASSRSGQNNYGYTF. The DNA of the CDR3 is TGTGCCAGCAGTAGGTCAGGGCAGAATAACTATGGCTACACCTTC.

This clonotype was picked up a small number of times. The rearrangement uses TRBV6-2 or TRBV6-3 and TRBJ2-1; TRBD2 matches at 11 bases. CDR3 length equals 16 residues. The trim removed 4 bases at V and 8 bases at J, leaving 10 bases unmatched. Germline V gene sequence: CDR1 MNHEY, CDR2 SVGEGT. CDR3 coding DNA: TGTGCCAGCAGTTCCCTAGCGGGAGGACCAGAGGATGAGCAGTTCTTC. This gives the protein CASSSLAGGPEDEQFF.

The V gene is TRBV7-8, the J gene TRBJ2-5, with 7 bases lining up with TRBD1. Germline CDR1 reads SGHVS; CDR2 reads FQNEAQ. V trimming: 5 bases; J trimming: 1 base; junction bases outside the gene matches: 4. The CDR3 has 14 residues. CDR3: CASSKGTAQETQYF. The CDR3 nucleotides are TGTGCCAGCAGCAAAGGGACAGCCCAAGAGACCCAGTACTTC.